The clone carrying this T cell receptor beta chain was seen a handful of times. Within the sample, other DNA sequences also encode this same CDR3. Germline V gene lookup returns CDR1 SGHNT and CDR2 YYREEE (reference sequence). Losses at the gene ends were 0 bases for V and 3 bases for J; bases not matched to a gene: 2. This CDR3 contains 15 residues. The data were obtained in a study of blood T cell repertoires in COVID-19. In the study overall: Spain, Italy and the United States supplied samples that represented acute and convalescent COVID-19. Sources were T cells, B-cell-depleted T cells, or PBMCs; the material itself was cDNA or gDNA.

Original processing methods: Amplified reference gene primers provided the basis for estimating nucleated cell counts. Measured with immunoSEQ multiplex PCR; TCRdb has only the in-frame clones, and not every one. V, J and clone size are taken as reported in that table, and D and trimming were inferred from the DNA itself. The table includes about 120,000 clones, roughly four fifths detected once. The V call is TRBV5-4, the J call TRBJ2-2, with TRBD1 matching over 7 bases. Sequencing was performed on peripheral blood. The receptor's source is a human donor in a cohort sampled during active COVID-19. The CDR3 DNA follows: TGTGCCAGCAGCTTGGGGACAGGAGACACCGGGGAGCTGTTTTTT. Protein: CASSLGTGDTGELFF.